The sequence of this TCR beta chain was determined in a study of human T cells and chemical hapten exposure. The authors' processing: TCR counts had a median of approximately 87,000 per sample and spanned about 20,000 to 750,000. TCRdb recomputed calls from the RACE reads with MiXCR, one row per CDR3 protein. The V and J calls and clone size are TCRdb's, not the authors'. In the table there are approximately 44,000 distinct CDR3 sequences, roughly 4.5% of which are singletons. This clonotype has more than one count but fewer than ten. The ends were cut back, 0 bases at V and 6 bases at J, with 11 bases in the middle. The CDR3 sequence is 14 residues long. The germline V gene has CDR1 SGHRS and CDR2 YFSETQ. The time point: healthy volunteer bleed at 2 weeks. It was from unfractionated whole blood that total RNA was extracted.

This clonotype was sampled from a human donor in good health. Some clones in this sample may be carry-over from other donors' samples. Sequenced input: whole blood. V usage is TRBV5-1 and J usage is TRBJ2-3; D remains unclear. CDR3 in amino acids: CASSLADLSDTQYF. Written as DNA, the CDR3 is TGCGCCAGCAGCTTGGCGGACCTATCGGATACGCAGTATTTT.